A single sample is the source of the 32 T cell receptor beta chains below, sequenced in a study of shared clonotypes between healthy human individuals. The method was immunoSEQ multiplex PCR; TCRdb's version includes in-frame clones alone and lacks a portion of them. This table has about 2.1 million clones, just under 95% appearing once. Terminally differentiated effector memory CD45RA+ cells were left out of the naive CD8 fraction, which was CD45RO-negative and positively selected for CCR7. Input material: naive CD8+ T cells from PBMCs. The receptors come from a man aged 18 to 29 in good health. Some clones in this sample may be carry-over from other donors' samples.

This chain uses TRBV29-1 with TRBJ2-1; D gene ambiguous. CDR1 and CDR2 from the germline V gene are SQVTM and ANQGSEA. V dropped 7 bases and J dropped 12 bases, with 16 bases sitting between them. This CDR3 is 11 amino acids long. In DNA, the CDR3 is TGCAGCGCCAGTTCCCCACCGGGGCAGTTCTTC. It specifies CSASSPPGQFF.

CDR3 protein: CASSYSILGKETQYF. The CDR3 nucleotides are TGTGCCAGCAGTTACTCGATCTTGGGGAAAGAGACCCAGTACTTC. V is TRBV6-5 and J is TRBJ2-5, with D uncertain. Trimming cost V 0 bases and J 3 bases, with 11 bases left between them. Germline V lookup: CDR1 MNHEY, CDR2 SVGAGI. The CDR3 spans 15 residues.

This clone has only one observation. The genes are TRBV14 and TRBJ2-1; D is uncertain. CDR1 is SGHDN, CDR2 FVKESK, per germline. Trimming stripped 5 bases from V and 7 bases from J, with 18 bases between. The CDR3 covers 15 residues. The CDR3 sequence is CASSSKILARNEQFF. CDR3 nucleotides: TGTGCCAGCAGCTCAAAGATCCTCGCGCGGAATGAGCAGTTCTTC.

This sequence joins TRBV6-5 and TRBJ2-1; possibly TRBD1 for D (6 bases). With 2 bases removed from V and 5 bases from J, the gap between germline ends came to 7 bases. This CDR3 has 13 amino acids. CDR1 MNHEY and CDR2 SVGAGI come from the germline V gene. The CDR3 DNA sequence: TGTGCCAGCAGTTACGGGACAAACAATGAGCAGTTCTTC. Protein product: CASSYGTNNEQFF.

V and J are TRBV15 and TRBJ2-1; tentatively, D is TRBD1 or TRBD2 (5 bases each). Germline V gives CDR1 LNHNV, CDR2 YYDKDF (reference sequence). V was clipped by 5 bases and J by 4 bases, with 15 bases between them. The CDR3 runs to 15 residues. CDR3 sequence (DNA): TGTGCCACCAGCCACCGGGACGCCCTATACAATGAGCAGTTCTTC. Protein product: CATSHRDALYNEQFF.

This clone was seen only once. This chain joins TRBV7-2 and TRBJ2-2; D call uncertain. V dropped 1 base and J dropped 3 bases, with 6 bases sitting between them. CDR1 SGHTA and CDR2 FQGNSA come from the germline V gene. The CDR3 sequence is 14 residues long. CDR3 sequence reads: CASSLVTHTGELFF. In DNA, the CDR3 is TGTGCCAGCAGCTTAGTCACGCACACCGGGGAGCTGTTTTTT.

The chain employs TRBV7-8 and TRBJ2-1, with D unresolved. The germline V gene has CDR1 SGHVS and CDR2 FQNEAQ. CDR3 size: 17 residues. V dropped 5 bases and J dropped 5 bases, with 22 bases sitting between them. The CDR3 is CASSPHFFGSRDNEQFF. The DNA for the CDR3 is TGTGCCAGCAGCCCCCACTTCTTCGGCAGTAGGGACAATGAGCAGTTCTTC.

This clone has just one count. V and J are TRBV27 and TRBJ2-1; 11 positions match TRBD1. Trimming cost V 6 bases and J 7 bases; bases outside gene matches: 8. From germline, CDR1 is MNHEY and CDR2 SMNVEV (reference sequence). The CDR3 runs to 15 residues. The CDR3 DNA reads TGTGCCAGCAGCGGACCGGGACAGGGGGGGAATGAGCAGTTCTTC. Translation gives CASSGPGQGGNEQFF.

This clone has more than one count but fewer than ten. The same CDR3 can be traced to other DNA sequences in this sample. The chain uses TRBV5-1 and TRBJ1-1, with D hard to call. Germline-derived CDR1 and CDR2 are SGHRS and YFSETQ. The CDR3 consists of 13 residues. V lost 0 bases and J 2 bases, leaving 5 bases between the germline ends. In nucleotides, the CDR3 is TGCGCCAGCAGCTTGGCAGGAAACACTGAAGCTTTCTTT. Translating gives CASSLAGNTEAFF.

This CDR3 is CASSSVTGFDEQFF. The DNA for the CDR3 is TGTGCCAGCAGTTCCGTTACAGGGTTCGATGAGCAGTTCTTC. J is TRBJ2-1 and V is TRBV6-6; tentative D call: TRBD1 (6 bases). The V end lost 4 bases, the J end lost 8 bases, and 15 bases lay between the germline ends. The length of the CDR3 is 14 residues. The V gene's germline CDR1 is MNHNY and CDR2 SVGAGI (reference sequence).

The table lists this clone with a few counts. The DNA of the CDR3 is TGCAGCGAAAGGGAAGGGGGGAAGGGTGAGCAGTTCTTC. Translation gives CSEREGGKGEQFF. The V gene is TRBV29-1, the J gene TRBJ2-1; either TRBD1 or TRBD2 may fit D (6 bases each). Per the germline V gene, CDR1 is SQVTM and CDR2 is ANQGSEA. This CDR3 region has 13 residues. V gave up 7 bases and J gave up 9 bases, with 19 bases separating them.

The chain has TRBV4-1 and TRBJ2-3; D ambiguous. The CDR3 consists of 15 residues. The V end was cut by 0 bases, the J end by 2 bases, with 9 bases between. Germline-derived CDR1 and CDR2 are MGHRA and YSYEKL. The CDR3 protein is CASSQDRGYTDTQYF. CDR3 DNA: TGCGCCAGCAGCCAAGACAGAGGATACACAGATACGCAGTATTTT.

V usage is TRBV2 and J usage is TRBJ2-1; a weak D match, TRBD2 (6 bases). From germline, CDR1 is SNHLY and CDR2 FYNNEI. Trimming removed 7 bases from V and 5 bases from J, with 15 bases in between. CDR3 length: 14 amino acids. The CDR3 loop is CASNERVVHNEQFF. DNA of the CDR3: TGTGCCAGCAATGAGCGGGTGGTTCACAATGAGCAGTTCTTC.

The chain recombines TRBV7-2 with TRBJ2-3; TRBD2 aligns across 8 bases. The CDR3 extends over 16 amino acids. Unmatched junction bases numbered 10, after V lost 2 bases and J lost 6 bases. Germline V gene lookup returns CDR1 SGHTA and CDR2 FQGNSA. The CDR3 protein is CASSLRREALGDTQYF. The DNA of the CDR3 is TGTGCCAGCAGCTTACGGCGGGAGGCCCTCGGGGATACGCAGTATTTT. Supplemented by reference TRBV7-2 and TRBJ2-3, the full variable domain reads GAGVSQSPSNKVTEKGKDVELRCDPISGHTALYWYRQSLGQGLEFLIYFQGNSAPDKSGLPSDRFSAERTGGSVSTLTIQRTQQEDSAVYLCASSLRREALGDTQYFGPGTRLTVL.

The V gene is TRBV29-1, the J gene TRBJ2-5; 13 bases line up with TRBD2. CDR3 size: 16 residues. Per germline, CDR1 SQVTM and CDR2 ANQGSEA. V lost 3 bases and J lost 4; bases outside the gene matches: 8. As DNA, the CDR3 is TGCAGCGTTGAGGGGTCACTAGCGGGAGGGAGAGAGACCCAGTACTTC. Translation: CSVEGSLAGGRETQYF.

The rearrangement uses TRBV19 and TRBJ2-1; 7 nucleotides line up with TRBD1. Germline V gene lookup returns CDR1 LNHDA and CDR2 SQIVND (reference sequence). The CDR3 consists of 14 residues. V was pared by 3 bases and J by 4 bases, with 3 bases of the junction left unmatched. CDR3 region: CASSMTGLYNEQFF. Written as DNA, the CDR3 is TGTGCCAGTAGTATGACAGGGCTTTACAATGAGCAGTTCTTC. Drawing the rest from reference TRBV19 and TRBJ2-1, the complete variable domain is DGGITQSPKYLFRKEGQNVTLSCEQNLNHDAMYWYRQDPGQGLRLIYYSQIVNDFQKGDIAEGYSVSREKKESFPLTVTSAQKNPTAFYLCASSMTGLYNEQFFGPGTRLTVL.

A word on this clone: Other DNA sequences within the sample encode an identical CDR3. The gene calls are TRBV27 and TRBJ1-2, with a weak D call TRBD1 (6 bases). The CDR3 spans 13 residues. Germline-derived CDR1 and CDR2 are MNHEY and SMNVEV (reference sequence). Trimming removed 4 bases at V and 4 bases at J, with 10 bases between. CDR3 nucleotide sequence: TGTGCCAGCAGTTGGGGGGCGGGCTATGGCTACACCTTC. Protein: CASSWGAGYGYTF.

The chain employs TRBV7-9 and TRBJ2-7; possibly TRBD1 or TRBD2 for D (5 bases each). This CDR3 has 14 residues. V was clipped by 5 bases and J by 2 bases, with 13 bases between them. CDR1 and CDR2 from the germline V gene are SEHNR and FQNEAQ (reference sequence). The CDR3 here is CASSKRDGTYEQYF. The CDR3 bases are TGTGCCAGCAGCAAACGGGACGGCACCTACGAGCAGTACTTC.

CDR3 DNA: TGTGCCAGCAGCTTTCGGGAAAAAGATAGCAATCAGCCCCAGCATTTT. Amino acids: CASSFREKDSNQPQHF. The chain employs TRBV5-4 and TRBJ1-5, with D uncertain. Between the trimmed V and J ends, which lost 2 bases and 0 bases, there was a span of 12 bases. The length of the CDR3 is 16 residues. Germline CDR1 reads SGHNT; CDR2 reads YYREEE (reference sequence).

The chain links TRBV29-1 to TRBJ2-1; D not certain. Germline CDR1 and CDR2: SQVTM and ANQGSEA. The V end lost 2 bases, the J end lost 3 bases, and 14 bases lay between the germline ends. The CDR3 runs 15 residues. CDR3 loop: CSVERDSINYNEQFF. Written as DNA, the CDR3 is TGCAGCGTTGAACGCGACTCGATAAACTACAATGAGCAGTTCTTC.

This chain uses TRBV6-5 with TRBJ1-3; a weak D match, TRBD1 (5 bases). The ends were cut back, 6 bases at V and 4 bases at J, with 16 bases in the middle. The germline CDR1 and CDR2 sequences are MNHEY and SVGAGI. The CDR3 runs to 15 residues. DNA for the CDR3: TGTGCCAGCAGCCATACCCGGACAAACGGAAACACCATATATTTT. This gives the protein CASSHTRTNGNTIYF.

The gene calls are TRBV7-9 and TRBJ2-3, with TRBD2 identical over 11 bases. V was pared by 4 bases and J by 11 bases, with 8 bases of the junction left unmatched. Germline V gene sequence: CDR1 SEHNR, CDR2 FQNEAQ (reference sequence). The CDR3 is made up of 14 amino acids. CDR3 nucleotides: TGTGCCAGCAGCTCGCGGACTAGCGGGCAGGAGCAGTATTTT. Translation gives CASSSRTSGQEQYF. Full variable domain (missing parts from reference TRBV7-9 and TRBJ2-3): DTGVSQNPRHKITKRGQNVTFRCDPISEHNRLYWYRQTLGQGPEFLTYFQNEAQLEKSRLLSDRFSAERPKGSFSTLEIQRTEQGDSAMYLCASSSRTSGQEQYFGPGTRLTVL.

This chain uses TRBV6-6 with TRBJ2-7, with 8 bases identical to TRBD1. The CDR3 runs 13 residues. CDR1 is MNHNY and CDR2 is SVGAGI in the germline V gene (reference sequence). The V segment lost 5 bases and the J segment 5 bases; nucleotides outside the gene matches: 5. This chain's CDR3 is CASSATGVDEQYF. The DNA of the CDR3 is TGTGCCAGCAGTGCGACAGGGGTCGACGAGCAGTACTTC.

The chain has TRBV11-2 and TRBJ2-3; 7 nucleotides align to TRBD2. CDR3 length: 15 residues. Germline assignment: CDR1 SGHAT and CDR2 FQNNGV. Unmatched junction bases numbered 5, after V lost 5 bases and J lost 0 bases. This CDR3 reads CASSLGRSSTDTQYF. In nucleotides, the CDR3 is TGTGCCAGCAGCCTCGGGAGGTCTAGCACAGATACGCAGTATTTT.

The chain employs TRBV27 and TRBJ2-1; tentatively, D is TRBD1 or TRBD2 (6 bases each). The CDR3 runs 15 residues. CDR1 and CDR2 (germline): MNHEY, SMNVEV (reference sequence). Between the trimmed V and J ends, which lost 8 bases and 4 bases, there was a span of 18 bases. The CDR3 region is CASRPEGGVYNEQFF. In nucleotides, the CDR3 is TGTGCCAGCCGCCCCGAGGGGGGCGTATACAATGAGCAGTTCTTC.

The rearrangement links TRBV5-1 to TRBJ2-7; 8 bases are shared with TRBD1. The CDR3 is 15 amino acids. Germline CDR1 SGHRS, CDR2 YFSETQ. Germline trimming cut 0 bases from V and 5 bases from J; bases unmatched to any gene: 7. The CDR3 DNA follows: TGCGCCAGCAGCTTGGATGTCCAGGGGGCGGACGAGCAGTACTTC. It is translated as CASSLDVQGADEQYF. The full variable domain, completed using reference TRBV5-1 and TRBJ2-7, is KAGVTQTPRYLIKTRGQQVTLSCSPISGHRSVSWYQQTPGQGLQFLFEYFSETQRNKGNFPGRFSGRQFSNSRSEMNVSTLELGDSALYLCASSLDVQGADEQYFGPGTRLTVT.

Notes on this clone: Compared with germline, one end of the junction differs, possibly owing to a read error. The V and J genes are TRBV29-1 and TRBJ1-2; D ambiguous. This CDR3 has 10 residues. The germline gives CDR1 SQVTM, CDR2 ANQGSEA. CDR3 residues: CSDDPTAGYF. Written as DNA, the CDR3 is TGCAGCGACGACCCAACCGCTGGCTACTTC.

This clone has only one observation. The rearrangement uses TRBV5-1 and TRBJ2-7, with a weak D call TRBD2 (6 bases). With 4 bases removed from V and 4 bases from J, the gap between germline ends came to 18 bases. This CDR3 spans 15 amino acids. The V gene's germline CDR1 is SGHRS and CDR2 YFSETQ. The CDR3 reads CASSPSRGSGYEQYF. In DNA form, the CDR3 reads TGCGCCAGCAGCCCCAGTCGGGGTAGCGGATACGAGCAGTACTTC.

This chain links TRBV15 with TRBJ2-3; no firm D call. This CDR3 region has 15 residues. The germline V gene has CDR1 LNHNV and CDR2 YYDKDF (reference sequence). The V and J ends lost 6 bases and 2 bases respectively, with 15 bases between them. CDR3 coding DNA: TGTGCCACCAGTAGCCCCTCTTCTGCCACAGATACGCAGTATTTT. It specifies CATSSPSSATDTQYF.

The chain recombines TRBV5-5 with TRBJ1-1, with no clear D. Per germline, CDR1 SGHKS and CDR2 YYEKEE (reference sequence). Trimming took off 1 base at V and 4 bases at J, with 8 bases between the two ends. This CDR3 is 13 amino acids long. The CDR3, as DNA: TGTGCCAGCAGCTTGAGTAGCTCCACTGAAGCTTTCTTT. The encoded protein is CASSLSSSTEAFF.

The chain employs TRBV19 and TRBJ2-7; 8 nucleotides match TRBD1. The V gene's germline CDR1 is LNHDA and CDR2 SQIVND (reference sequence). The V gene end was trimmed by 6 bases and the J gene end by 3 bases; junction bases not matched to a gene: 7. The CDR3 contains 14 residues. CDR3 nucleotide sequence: TGTGCCAGTAGGCCAACAGGGGGGCTCTACGAGCAGTACTTC. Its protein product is CASRPTGGLYEQYF.

CDR3 DNA: TGCGCCAGCAGCCAAGACGCTCTGCACTCCTACAATGAGCAGTTCTTC. Translated, it gives CASSQDALHSYNEQFF. The chain uses TRBV4-1 and TRBJ2-1, with D uncertain. CDR1 MGHRA and CDR2 YSYEKL come from the germline V gene. This CDR3 is 16 amino acids long. V gave up 0 bases and J gave up 0 bases, with 9 bases separating them.